This T cell receptor beta chain was found in a study of cytomegalovirus exposure and HLA in healthy donors. This clone showed up just once. Produced via immunoSEQ multiplex PCR; TCRdb's table is partial and in-frame only. This sample has about 130,000 clones, with about nine tenths found just once. This receptor was identified in a woman between 18 and 29 years old in good health and CMV-seronegative. What was sequenced was PBMCs.

The CDR3 loop reads CASTKQDYGYTF. CDR3 in DNA: TGTGCCAGTACTAAACAGGACTATGGCTACACCTTC. The chain is built from TRBV2 and TRBJ1-2; possibly TRBD1 for D (5 bases). V dropped 9 bases and J dropped 3 bases, with 11 bases sitting between them. The CDR3 consists of 12 residues. Germline assignment: CDR1 SNHLY and CDR2 FYNNEI. Variable domain in full (rest from reference TRBV2 and TRBJ1-2): EPEVTQTPSHQVTQMGQEVILRCVPISNHLYFYWYRQILGQKVEFLVSFYNNEISEKSEIFDDQFSVERPDGSNFTLKIRSTKLEDSAMYFCASTKQDYGYTFGSGTRLTVV.